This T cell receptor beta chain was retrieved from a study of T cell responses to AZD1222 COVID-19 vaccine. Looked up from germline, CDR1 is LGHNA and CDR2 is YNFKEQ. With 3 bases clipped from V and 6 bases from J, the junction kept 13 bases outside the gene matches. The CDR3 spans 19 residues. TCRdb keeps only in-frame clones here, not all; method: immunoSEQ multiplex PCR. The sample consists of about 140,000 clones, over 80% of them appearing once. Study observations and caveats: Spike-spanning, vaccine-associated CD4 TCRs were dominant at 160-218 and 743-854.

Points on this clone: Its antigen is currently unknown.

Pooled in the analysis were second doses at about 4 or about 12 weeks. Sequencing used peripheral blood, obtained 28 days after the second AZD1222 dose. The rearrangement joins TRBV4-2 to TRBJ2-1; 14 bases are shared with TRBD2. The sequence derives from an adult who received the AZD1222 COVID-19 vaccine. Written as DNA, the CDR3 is TGTGCCAGCAGCCATTTAGGACTAGCGGGGGGACACGGGGGCAATGAGCAGTTCTTC. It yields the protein CASSHLGLAGGHGGNEQFF.